This T cell receptor beta chain was observed in a study of blood T cell repertoires in COVID-19. Background on the study: T cells, B-cell-depleted T cells, or PBMCs supplied cDNA or gDNA.

In the original processing: Amplifying reference gene primers gave estimates of nucleated cell counts. TCRdb keeps only in-frame clones here, not all; method: immunoSEQ multiplex PCR. The V and J calls and the clone size are those of that table, but D and trimming were determined from the DNA. The sample lists 97,000 or so clones, around 81% seen once, with roughly 4% in the top ten. CDR3 size: 18 residues. V and J are TRBV21-1 and TRBJ2-1; whether TRBD2, the table's D call, matches the DNA was not checked. TRBV21-1 has pseudogene status. This TCR came from a man in his fifties or sixties with acute or convalescent COVID-19. Specimen: peripheral blood. The DNA of the CDR3 is TGTGCCAGCAGCAACCTAGCGGGACTAGCGGGAGTGGGGGATGAGCAGTTCTTC. It encodes CASSNLAGLAGVGDEQFF.